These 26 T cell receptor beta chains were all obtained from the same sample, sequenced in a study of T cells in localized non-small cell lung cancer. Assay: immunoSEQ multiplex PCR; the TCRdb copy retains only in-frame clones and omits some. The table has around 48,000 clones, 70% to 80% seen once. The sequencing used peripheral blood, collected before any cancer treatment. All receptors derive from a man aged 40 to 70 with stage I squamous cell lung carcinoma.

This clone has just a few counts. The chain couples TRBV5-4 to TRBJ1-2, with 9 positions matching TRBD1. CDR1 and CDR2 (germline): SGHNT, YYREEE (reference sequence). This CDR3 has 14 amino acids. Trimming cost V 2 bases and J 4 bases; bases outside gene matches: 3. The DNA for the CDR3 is TGTGCCAGCAGCTTAGGGACAGGGAGCTATGGCTACACCTTC. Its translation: CASSLGTGSYGYTF.

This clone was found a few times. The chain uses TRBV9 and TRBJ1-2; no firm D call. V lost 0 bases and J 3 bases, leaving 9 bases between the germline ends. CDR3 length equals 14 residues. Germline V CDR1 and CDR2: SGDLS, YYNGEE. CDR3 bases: TGTGCCAGCAGCGTAGGAGGAGTATACTATGGCTACACCTTC. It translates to CASSVGGVYYGYTF.

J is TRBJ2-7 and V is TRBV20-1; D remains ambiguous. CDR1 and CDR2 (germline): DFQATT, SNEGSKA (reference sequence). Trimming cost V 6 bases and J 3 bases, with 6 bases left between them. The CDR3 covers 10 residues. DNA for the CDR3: TGCAGTGCCCGCGTCTACGAGCAGTACTTC. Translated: CSARVYEQYF.

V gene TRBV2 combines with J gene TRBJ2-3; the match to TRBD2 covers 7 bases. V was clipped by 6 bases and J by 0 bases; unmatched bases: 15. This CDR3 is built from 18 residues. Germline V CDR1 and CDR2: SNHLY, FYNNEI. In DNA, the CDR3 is TGTGCCAGCAGGGTGACGGGGGGTCCTCGAATTAGCACAGATACGCAGTATTTT. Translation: CASRVTGGPRISTDTQYF.

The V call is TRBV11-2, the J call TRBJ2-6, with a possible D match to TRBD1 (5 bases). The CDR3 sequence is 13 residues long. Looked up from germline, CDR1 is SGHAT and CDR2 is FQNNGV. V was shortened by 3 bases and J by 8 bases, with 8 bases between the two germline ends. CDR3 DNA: TGTGCCAGCAGCTTGACAGTTTCCAACGTCCTGACTTTC. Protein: CASSLTVSNVLTF.

DNA of the CDR3: TGTGCCACCAGCAGAGATCAGATCTTGCGGGCATTGAGGGGGACTAATGAAAAACTGTTTTTT. Translation: CATSRDQILRALRGTNEKLFF. The chain is built from TRBV15 and TRBJ1-4; D is possibly TRBD1 (6 bases). The V and J ends lost 0 bases and 2 bases respectively, with 25 bases between them. Germline values: CDR1 LNHNV, CDR2 YYDKDF (reference sequence). The CDR3 spans 21 residues.

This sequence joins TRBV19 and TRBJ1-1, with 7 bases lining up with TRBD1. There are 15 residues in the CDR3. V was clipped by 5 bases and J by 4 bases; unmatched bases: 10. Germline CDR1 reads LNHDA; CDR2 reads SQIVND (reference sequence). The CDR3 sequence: CASSPLDREGTEAFF. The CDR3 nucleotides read TGTGCCAGTAGTCCCCTCGACAGGGAGGGCACTGAAGCTTTCTTT.

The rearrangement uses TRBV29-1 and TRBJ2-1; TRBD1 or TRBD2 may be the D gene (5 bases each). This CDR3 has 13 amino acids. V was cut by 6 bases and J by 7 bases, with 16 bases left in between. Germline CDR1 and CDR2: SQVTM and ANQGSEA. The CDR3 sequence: CSVGTPASNEQFF. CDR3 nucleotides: TGCAGCGTGGGGACCCCGGCCTCAAATGAGCAGTTCTTC.

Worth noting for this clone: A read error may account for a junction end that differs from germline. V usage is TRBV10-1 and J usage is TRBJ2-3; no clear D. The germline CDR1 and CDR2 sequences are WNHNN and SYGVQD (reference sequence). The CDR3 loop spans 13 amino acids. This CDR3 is CAGSERASDTQYF. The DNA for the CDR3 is TGCGCCGGCAGTGAGAGAGCTTCGGATACGCAGTATTTT.

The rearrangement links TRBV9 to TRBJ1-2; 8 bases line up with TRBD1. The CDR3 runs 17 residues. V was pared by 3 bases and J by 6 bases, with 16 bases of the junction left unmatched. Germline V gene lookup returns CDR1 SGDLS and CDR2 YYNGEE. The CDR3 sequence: CASSARNGQGAGNGYTF. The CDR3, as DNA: TGTGCCAGCAGCGCCCGCAACGGACAGGGTGCAGGAAATGGCTACACCTTC.

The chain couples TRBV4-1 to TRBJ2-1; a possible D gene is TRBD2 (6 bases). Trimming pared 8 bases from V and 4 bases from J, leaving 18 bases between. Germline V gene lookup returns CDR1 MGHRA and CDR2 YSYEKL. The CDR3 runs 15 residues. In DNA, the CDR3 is TGCGCCAGCTCGCTCAGGGACTTTTTTTACAATGAGCAGTTCTTC. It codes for CASSLRDFFYNEQFF.

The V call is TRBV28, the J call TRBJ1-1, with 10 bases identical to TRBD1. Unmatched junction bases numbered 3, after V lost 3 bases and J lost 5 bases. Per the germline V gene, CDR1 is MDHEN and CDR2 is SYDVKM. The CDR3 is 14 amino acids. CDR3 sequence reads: CASSFGQGGTEAFF. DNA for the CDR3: TGTGCCAGCAGTTTCGGACAGGGGGGTACTGAAGCTTTCTTT.

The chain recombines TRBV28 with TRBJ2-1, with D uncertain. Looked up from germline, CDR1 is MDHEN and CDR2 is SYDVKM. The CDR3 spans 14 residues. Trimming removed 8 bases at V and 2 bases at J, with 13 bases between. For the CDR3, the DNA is TGTGCCAGCCCCCCCCATCGGACCTACAATGAGCAGTTCTTC. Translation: CASPPHRTYNEQFF.

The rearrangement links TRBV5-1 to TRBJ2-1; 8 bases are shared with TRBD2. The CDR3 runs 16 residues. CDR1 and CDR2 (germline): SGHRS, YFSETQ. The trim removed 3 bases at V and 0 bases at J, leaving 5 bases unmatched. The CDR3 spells CASSSDAGGSYNEQFF. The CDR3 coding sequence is TGCGCCAGCAGCTCGGACGCGGGGGGCTCCTACAATGAGCAGTTCTTC.

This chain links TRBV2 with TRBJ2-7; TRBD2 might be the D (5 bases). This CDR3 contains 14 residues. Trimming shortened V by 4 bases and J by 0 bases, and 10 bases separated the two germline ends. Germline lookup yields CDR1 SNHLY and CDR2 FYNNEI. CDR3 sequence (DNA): TGTGCCAGCAGTGTGTTGGGGAGCTCCTACGAGCAGTACTTC. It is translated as CASSVLGSSYEQYF.

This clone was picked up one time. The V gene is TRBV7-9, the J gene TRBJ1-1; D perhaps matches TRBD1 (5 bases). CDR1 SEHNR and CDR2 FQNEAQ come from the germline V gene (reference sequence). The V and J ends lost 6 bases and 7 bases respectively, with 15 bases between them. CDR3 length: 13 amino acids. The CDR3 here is CASSSLVQVEAFF. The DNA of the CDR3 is TGTGCCAGCAGTAGCCTGGTACAGGTTGAAGCTTTCTTT.

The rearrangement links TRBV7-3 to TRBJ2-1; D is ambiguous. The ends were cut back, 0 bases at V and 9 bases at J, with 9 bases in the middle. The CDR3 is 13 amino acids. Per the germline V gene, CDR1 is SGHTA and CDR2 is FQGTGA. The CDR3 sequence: CASSLTLDGEQFF. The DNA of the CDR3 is TGTGCCAGCAGCTTAACTTTAGACGGTGAGCAGTTCTTC.

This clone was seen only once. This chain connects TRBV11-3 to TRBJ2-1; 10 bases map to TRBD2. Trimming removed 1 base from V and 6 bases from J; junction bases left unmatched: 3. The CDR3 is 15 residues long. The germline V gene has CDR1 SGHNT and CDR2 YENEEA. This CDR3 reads CASSLVSGGINEQFF. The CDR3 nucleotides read TGTGCCAGCAGCTTAGTTAGCGGGGGGATCAATGAGCAGTTCTTC. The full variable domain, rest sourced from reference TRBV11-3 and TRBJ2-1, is EAGVVQSPRYKIIEKKQPVAFWCNPISGHNTLYWYLQNLGQGPELLIRYENEEAVDDSQLPKDRFSAERLKGVDSTLKIQPAELGDSAVYLCASSLVSGGINEQFFGPGTRLTVL.

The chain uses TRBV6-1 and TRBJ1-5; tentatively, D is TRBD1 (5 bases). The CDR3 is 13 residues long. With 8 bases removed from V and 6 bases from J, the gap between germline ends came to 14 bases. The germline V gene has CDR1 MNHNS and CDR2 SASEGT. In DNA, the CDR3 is TGTGCCAGCTTATGGGAGGGGAGTCAGCCCCAGCATTTT. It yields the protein CASLWEGSQPQHF.

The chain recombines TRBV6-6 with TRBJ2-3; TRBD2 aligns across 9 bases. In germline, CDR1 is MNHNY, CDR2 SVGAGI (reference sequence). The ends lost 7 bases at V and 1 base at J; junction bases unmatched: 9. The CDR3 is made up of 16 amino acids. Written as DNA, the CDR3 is TGTGCCAGCACTTATAACGAGCGGGGGGGCACAGATACGCAGTATTTT. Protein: CASTYNERGGTDTQYF.

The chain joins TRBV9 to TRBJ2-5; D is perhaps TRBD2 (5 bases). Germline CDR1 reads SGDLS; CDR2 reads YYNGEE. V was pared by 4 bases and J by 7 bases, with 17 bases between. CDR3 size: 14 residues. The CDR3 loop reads CASSTEWRHGTQYF. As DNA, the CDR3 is TGTGCCAGCAGCACCGAGTGGAGGCATGGGACCCAGTACTTC.

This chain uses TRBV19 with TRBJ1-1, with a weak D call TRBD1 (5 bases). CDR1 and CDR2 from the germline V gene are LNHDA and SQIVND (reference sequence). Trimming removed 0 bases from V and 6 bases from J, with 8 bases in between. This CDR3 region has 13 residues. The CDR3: CASSIDRGAEAFF. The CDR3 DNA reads TGTGCCAGTAGTATAGATCGAGGGGCTGAAGCTTTCTTT.

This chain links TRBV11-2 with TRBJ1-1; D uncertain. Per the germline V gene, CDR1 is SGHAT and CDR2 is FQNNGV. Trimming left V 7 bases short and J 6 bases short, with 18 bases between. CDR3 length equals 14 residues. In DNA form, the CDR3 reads TGTGCCAGCACTCCCCGGCGGGGAGGGTCTGAAGCTTTCTTT. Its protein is CASTPRRGGSEAFF. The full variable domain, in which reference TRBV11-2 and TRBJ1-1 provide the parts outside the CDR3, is EAGVAQSPRYKIIEKRQSVAFWCNPISGHATLYWYQQILGQGPKLLIQFQNNGVVDDSQLPKDRFSAERLKGVDSTLKIQPAKLEDSAVYLCASTPRRGGSEAFFGQGTRLTVV.

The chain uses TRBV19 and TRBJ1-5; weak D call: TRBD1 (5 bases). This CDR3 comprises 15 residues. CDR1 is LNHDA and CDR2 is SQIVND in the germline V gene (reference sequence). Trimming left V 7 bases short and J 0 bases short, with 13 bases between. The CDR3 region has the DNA TGTGCCAGTACCCCCCTGGGGGGTAGCAATCAGCCCCAGCATTTT. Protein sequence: CASTPLGGSNQPQHF.

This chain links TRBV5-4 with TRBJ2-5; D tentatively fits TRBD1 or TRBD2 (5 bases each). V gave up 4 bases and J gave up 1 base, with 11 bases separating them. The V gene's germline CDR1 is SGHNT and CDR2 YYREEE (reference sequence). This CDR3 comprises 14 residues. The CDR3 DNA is TGTGCCAGCAGCCCGACGGGGCCCCAAGAGACCCAGTACTTC. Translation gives CASSPTGPQETQYF. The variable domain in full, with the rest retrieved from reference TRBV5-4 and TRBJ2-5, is ETGVTQSPTHLIKTRGQQVTLRCSSQSGHNTVSWYQQALGQGPQFIFQYYREEENGRGNFPPRFSGLQFPNYSSELNVNALELDDSALYLCASSPTGPQETQYFGPGTRLLVL.

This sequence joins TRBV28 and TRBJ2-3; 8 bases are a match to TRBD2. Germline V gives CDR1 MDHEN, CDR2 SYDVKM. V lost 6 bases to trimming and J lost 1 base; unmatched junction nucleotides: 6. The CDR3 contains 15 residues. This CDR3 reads CASSLGGAGTDTQYF. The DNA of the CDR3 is TGTGCCAGCAGCCTCGGGGGGGCGGGCACAGATACGCAGTATTTT.